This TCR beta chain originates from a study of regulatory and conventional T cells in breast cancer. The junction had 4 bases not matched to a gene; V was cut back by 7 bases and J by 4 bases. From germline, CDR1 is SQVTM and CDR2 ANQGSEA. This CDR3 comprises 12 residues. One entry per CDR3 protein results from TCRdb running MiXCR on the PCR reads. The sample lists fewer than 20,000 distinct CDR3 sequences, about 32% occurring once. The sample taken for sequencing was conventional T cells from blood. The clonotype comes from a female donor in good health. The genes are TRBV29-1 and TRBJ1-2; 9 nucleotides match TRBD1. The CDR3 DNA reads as TGCAGCGGAACAGGGGGCGGCTATGGCTACACCTTC. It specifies CSGTGGGYGYTF.